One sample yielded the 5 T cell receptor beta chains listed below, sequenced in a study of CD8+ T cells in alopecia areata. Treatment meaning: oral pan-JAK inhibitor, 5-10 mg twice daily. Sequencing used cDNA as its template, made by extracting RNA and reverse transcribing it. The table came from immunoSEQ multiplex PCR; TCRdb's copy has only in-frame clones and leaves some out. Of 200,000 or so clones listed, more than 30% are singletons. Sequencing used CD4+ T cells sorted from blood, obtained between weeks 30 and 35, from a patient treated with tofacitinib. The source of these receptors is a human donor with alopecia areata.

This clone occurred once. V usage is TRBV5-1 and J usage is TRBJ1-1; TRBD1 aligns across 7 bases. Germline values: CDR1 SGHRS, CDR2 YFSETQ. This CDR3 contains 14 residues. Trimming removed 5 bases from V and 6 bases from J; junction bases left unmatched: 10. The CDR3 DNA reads TGCGCCAGCAGGCGGGGGGAAGGGACAGCTGAAGCTTTCTTT. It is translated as CASRRGEGTAEAFF.

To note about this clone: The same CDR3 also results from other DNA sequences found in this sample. CDR3 residues: CSAGVTDTQYF. The CDR3 DNA sequence: TGCAGTGCCGGGGTCACAGATACGCAGTATTTT. V and J are TRBV20-1 and TRBJ2-3; tentative D call: TRBD2 (5 bases). The CDR3 is made up of 11 amino acids. Trimming took 6 bases from V and 2 from J, leaving 6 bases between them. CDR1 and CDR2 (germline): DFQATT, SNEGSKA (reference sequence).

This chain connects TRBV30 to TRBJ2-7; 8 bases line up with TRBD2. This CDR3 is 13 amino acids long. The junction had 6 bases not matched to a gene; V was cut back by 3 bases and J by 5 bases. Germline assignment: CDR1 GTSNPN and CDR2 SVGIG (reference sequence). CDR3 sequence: CAWRGGGRHEQYF. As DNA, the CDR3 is TGTGCCTGGAGAGGTGGCGGGAGGCACGAGCAGTACTTC.

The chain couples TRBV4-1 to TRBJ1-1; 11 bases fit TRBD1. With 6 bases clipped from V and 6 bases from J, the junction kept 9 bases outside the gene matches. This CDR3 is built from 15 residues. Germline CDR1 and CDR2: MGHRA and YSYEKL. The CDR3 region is CASSTRTGGDPEAFF. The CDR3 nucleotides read TGCGCCAGCAGTACCCGGACAGGGGGCGACCCTGAAGCTTTCTTT.

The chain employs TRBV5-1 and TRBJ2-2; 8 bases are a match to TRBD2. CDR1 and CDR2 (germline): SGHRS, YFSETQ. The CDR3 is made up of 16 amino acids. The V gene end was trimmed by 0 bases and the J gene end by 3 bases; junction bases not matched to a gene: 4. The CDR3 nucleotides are TGCGCCAGCAGCTTGGTTGCGGGAGGATACACCGGGGAGCTGTTTTTT. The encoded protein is CASSLVAGGYTGELFF.